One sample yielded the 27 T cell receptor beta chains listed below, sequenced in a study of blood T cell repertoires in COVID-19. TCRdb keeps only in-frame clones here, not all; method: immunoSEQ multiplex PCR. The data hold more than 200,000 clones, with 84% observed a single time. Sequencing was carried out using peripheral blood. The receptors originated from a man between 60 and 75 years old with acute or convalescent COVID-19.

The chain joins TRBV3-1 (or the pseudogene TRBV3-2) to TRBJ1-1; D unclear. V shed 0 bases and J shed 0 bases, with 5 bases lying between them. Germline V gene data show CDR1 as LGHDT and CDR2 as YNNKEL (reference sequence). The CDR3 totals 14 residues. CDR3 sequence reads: CASSQDRMNTEAFF. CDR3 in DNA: TGTGCCAGCAGCCAAGACAGAATGAACACTGAAGCTTTCTTT.

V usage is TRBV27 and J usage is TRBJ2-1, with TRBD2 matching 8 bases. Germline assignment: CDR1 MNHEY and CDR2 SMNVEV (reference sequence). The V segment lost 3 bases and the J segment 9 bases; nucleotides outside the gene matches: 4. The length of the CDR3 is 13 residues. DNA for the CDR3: TGTGCCAGCAGTTTCCGGGAGGGGGGTGAGCAGTTCTTC. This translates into CASSFREGGEQFF.

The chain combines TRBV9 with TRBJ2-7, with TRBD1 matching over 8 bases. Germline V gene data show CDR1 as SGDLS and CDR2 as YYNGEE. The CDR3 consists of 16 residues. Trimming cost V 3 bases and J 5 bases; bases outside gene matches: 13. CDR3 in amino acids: CASSARGDRFFHEQYF. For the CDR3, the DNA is TGTGCCAGCAGCGCGAGGGGGGACAGGTTCTTCCACGAGCAGTACTTC. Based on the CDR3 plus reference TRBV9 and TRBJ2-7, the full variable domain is DSGVTQTPKHLITATGQRVTLRCSPRSGDLSVYWYQQSLDQGLQFLIQYYNGEERAKGNILERFSAQQFPDLHSELNLSSLELGDSALYFCASSARGDRFFHEQYFGPGTRLTVT.

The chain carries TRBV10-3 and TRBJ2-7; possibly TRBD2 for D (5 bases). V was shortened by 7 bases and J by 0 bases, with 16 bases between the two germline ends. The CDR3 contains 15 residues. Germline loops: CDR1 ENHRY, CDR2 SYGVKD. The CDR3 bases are TGTGCCATCACCGAGGGATCGGACCCCTCCTACGAGCAGTACTTC. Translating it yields CAITEGSDPSYEQYF.

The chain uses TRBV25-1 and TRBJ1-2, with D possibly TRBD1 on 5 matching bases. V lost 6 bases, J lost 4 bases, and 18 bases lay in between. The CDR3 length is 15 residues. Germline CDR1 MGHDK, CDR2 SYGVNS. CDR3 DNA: TGTGCCAGCAGCTCGGCCGGGGGGGGGACCTATGGCTACACCTTC. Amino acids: CASSSAGGGTYGYTF.

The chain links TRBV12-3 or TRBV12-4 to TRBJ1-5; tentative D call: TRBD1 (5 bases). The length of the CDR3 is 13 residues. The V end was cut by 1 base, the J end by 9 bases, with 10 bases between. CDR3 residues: CASSLEGVGPQHF. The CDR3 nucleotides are TGTGCCAGCAGTTTAGAAGGGGTAGGGCCCCAGCATTTT.

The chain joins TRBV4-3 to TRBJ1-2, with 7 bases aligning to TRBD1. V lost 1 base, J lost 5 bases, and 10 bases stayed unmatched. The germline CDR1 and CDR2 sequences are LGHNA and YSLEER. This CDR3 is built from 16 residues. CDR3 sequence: CASSQVLTGARYGYTF. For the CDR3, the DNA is TGCGCCAGCAGCCAAGTATTAACAGGGGCTAGGTATGGCTACACCTTC.

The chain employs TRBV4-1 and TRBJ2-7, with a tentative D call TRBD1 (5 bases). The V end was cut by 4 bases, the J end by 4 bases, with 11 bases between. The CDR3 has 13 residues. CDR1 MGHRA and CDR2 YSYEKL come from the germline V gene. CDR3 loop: CASSLDSPYEQYF. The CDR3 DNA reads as TGCGCCAGCAGCCTAGACAGTCCTTACGAGCAGTACTTC.

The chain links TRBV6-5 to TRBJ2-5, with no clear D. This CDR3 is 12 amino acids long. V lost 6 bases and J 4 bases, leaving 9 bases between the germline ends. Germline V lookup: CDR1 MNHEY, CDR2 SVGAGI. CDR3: CASRGSAETQYF. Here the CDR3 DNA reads TGTGCCAGCAGGGGCAGTGCAGAGACCCAGTACTTC.

CDR3 DNA sequence: TGTGCCAGCAGCCAAGGTGTCGCTAGCGGGGATTACGAGCAGTACTTC. Its translation is CASSQGVASGDYEQYF. The J gene is TRBJ2-7, the V gene TRBV3-1 (or the pseudogene TRBV3-2); the match to TRBD2 covers 9 bases. The junction had 8 bases not matched to a gene; V was cut back by 1 base and J by 4 bases. Germline V lookup: CDR1 LGHDT, CDR2 YNNKEL (reference sequence). CDR3 length: 16 amino acids.

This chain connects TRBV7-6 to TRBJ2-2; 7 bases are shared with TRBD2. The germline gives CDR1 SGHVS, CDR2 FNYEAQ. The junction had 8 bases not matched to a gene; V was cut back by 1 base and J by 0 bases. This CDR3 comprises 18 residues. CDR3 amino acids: CASSLVPLTSSNTGELFF. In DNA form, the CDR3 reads TGTGCCAGCAGCTTAGTCCCCCTGACTAGCTCGAACACCGGGGAGCTGTTTTTT.

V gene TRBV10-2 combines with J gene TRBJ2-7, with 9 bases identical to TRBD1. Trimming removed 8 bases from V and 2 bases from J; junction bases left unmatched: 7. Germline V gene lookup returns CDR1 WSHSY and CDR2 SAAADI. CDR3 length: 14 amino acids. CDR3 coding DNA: TGCGCCAGCTTCGGACAGGGGAGACCCTACGAGCAGTACTTC. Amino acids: CASFGQGRPYEQYF.

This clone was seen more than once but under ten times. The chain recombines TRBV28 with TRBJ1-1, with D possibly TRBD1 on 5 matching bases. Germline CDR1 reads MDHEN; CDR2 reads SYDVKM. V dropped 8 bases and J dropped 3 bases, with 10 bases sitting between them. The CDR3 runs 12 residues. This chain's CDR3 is CASSGPYTEAFF. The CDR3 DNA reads TGTGCCAGCTCAGGGCCTTACACTGAAGCTTTCTTT.

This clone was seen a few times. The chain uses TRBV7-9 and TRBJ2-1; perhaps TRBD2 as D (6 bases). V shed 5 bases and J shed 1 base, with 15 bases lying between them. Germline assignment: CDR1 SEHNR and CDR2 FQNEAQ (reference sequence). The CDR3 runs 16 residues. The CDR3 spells CASSPRDWRSYNEQFF. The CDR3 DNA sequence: TGTGCCAGCAGCCCCAGGGACTGGCGATCCTACAATGAGCAGTTCTTC.

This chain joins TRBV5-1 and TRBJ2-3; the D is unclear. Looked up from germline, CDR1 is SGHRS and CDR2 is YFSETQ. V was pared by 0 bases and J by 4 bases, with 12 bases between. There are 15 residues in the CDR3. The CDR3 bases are TGCGCCAGCAGCTTGGGAGGCCAGCAAGCAGATACGCAGTATTTT. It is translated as CASSLGGQQADTQYF.

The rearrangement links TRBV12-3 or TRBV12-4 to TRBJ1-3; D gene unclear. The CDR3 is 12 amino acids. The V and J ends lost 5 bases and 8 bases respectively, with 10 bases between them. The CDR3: CASSTLTDTIYF. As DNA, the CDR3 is TGTGCCAGCAGTACTCTCACGGACACCATATATTTT.

The CDR3 DNA reads as TGTGCCAGCAGTTCGCCGCAGGGGGTGGCTGAAGCTTTCTTT. Translated, it gives CASSSPQGVAEAFF. The V gene is TRBV6-2 or TRBV6-3, the J gene TRBJ1-1; 7 bases fit TRBD1. V was clipped by 4 bases and J by 6 bases; unmatched bases: 8. Per the germline V gene, CDR1 is MNHEY and CDR2 is SVGEGT. CDR3 length equals 14 residues.

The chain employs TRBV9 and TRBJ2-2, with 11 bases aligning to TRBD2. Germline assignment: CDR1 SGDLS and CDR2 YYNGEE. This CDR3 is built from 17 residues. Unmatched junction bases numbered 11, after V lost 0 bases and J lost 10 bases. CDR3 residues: CASSVGMTSGAVVELFF. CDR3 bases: TGTGCCAGCAGCGTAGGCATGACTAGCGGGGCGGTCGTGGAGCTGTTTTTT.

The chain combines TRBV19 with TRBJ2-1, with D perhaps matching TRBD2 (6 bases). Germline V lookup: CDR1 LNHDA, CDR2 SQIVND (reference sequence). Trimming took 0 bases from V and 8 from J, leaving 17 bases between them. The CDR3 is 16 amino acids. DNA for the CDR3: TGTGCCAGTAGTATAGAGCGGGGTACGTCTGGGGATGAGCAGTTCTTC. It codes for CASSIERGTSGDEQFF.

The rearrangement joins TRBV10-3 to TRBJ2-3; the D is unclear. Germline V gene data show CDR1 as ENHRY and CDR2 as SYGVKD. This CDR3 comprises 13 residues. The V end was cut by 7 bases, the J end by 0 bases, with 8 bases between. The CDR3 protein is CAIKLPSTDTQYF. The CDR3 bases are TGTGCCATCAAACTACCTAGCACAGATACGCAGTATTTT.

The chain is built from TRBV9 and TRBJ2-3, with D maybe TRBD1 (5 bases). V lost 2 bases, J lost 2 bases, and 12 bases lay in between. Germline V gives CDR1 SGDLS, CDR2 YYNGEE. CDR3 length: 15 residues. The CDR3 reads CASSVLPGNTDTQYF. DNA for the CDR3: TGTGCCAGCAGCGTCTTGCCAGGGAACACAGATACGCAGTATTTT.

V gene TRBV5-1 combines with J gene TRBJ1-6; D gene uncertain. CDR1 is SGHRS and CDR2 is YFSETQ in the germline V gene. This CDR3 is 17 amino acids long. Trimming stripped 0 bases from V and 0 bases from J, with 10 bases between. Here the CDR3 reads CASSLDYRSSYNSPLHF. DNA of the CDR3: TGCGCCAGCAGCTTGGATTACAGAAGCTCCTATAATTCACCCCTCCACTTT.

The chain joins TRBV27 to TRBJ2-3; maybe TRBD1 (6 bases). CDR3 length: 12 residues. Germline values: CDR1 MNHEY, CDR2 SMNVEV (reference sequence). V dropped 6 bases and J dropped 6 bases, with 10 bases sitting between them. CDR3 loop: CASSITGDTQYF. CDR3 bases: TGTGCCAGCAGCATTACAGGGGATACGCAGTATTTT.

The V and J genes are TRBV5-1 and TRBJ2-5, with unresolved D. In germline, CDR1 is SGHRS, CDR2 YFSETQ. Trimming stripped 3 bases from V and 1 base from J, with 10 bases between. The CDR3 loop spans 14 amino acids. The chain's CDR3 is CASSSGARQETQYF. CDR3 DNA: TGCGCCAGCAGCTCGGGTGCCCGCCAAGAGACCCAGTACTTC. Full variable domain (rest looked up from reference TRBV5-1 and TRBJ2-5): KAGVTQTPRYLIKTRGQQVTLSCSPISGHRSVSWYQQTPGQGLQFLFEYFSETQRNKGNFPGRFSGRQFSNSRSEMNVSTLELGDSALYLCASSSGARQETQYFGPGTRLLVL.

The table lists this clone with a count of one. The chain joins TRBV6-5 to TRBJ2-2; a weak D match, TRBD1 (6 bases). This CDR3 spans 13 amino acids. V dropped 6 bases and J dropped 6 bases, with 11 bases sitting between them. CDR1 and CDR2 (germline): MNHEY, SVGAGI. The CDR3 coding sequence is TGTGCCAGCAGCGTACAGGGTCCCGGGGAGCTGTTTTTT. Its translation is CASSVQGPGELFF.

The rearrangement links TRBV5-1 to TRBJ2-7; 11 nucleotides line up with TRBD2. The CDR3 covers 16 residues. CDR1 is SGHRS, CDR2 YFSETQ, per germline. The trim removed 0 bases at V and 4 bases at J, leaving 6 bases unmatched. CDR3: CASSLALAGGRYEQYF. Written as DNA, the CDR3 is TGCGCCAGCAGCTTGGCTCTAGCGGGGGGCCGATACGAGCAGTACTTC.

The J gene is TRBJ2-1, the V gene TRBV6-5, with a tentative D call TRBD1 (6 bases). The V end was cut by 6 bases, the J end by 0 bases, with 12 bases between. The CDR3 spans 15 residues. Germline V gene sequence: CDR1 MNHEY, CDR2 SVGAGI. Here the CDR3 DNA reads TGTGCCAGCAGAGGGGACACAAGCTCCTACAATGAGCAGTTCTTC. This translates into CASRGDTSSYNEQFF.